A selection of T cell receptor beta chains follows, all from one sample in a study of lymphopenia after photon versus proton radiotherapy. Sequencing used immunoSEQ multiplex PCR; TCRdb keeps in-frame clones, though not all of them. Here the sample spans about 39,000 clones, about 93% being singletons. The sample in question was peripheral blood, obtained from a patient treated with photon-based radiotherapy. These receptors all come from a man between 60 and 75 years old with cholangiocarcinoma. CDR3s include the opening cysteine and the closing phenylalanine or tryptophan. The D gene is left open where the match is weak. Not all rows give a size; the values are once, few, many and, for expanded clones, a class.

d_call | j_call | v_call | clone_size | cdr3_aa | cdr3_nt
. | TRBJ1-5 | TRBV6-1 | . | CASSQGYSNQPQHF | TGTGCCAGCAGCCAGGGCTATAGCAATCAGCCCCAGCATTTT
TRBD2 | TRBJ2-3 | TRBV27 | once | CASRSGDTDTQYF | TGTGCCAGCAGGAGCGGGGACACAGATACGCAGTATTTT
TRBD2 | TRBJ2-2 | TRBV28 | . | CASSWGGYTGELFF | TGTGCCAGCAGTTGGGGGGGATATACCGGGGAGCTGTTTTTT
TRBD1 | TRBJ2-1 | TRBV5-1 | . | CASSLEGQGALNNEQFF | TGCGCCAGCAGCTTGGAGGGACAGGGGGCGTTGAACAATGAGCAGTTCTTC
. | TRBJ2-1 | TRBV9 | . | CASSVDPSGYNEQFF | TGTGCCAGCAGCGTAGACCCTTCGGGCTACAATGAGCAGTTCTTC
TRBD1 | TRBJ2-3 | TRBV10-3 | . | CAVEGTATDTQYF | TGTGCCGTCGAAGGGACAGCCACAGATACGCAGTATTTT
TRBD1 | TRBJ2-3 | TRBV11-3 | . | CASSLTGGTDTQYF | TGTGCCAGCAGCTTGACAGGGGGCACAGATACGCAGTATTTT
. | TRBJ2-2 | TRBV12-2 | . | CASRSRDRGLANTGELFF | TGTGCAAGTCGCTCTAGGGACAGGGGGCTCGCGAACACCGGGGAGCTGTTTTTT
TRBD1 | TRBJ2-7 | TRBV11-2 | . | CASSLDRAYEQYF | TGTGCCAGCAGCTTGGACAGGGCCTACGAGCAGTACTTC
. | TRBJ1-2 | TRBV27 | . | CASSLSSGLTGSNYGYTF | TGTGCCAGCAGTTTATCGTCGGGACTGACAGGCTCTAACTATGGCTACACCTTC
. | TRBJ1-5 | TRBV28 | . | CASSWGDQPQHF | TGTGCCAGCAGTTGGGGAGATCAGCCCCAGCATTTT
. | TRBJ2-3 | TRBV7-2 | . | CASSRTDTQYF | TGTGCCAGCAGCCGCACAGATACGCAGTATTTT
TRBD1 | TRBJ2-1 | TRBV2 | . | CASSGTGVRNEQFF | TGTGCCAGCAGTGGGACAGGGGTTAGAAATGAGCAGTTCTTC
. | TRBJ2-7 | TRBV6-1 | . | CASGGYEQYF | TGTGCCAGCGGTGGCTACGAGCAGTACTTC
TRBD2 | TRBJ2-5 | TRBV19 | few | CASSRGMLAGEETQYF | TGTGCCAGTAGTAGAGGGATGTTAGCGGGAGAAGAGACCCAGTACTTC
TRBD1 | TRBJ2-3 | TRBV5-4 | . | CASSLRTGPTDTQYF | TGTGCCAGCAGCTTGAGGACAGGGCCCACAGATACGCAGTATTTT
TRBD2 | TRBJ2-7 | TRBV27 | . | CASSLAGAETYEQYF | TGTGCCAGCAGTTTGGCGGGAGCGGAGACCTACGAGCAGTACTTC
TRBD1 | TRBJ2-2 | TRBV5-1 | once | CASSSRQGSSITSNTGELFF | TGCGCCAGCAGCTCACGACAGGGCTCATCAATAACCTCGAACACCGGGGAGCTGTTTTTT
TRBD1 | TRBJ2-2 | TRBV27 | . | CASSAGQGAGTGELFF | TGTGCCAGCAGTGCAGGACAGGGGGCTGGCACCGGGGAGCTGTTTTTT
. | TRBJ1-2 | TRBV7-6 | once | CASSQGPGYYGYTF | TGTGCCAGCAGTCAAGGGCCGGGTTACTATGGCTACACCTTC
. | TRBJ1-2 | TRBV7-9 | . | CASTQASGVGYGYTF | TGTGCCAGCACCCAAGCTTCAGGGGTGGGCTATGGCTACACCTTC
. | TRBJ2-2 | TRBV7-2 | . | CASSPVSNTGELFF | TGTGCCAGCAGCCCAGTCTCGAACACCGGGGAGCTGTTTTTT
. | TRBJ2-6 | TRBV18 | . | CASSPPGISGANVLTF | TGTGCCAGCTCACCACCGGGTATCTCTGGGGCCAACGTCCTGACTTTC
. | TRBJ1-5 | TRBV19 | . | CASSSQNRAQHF | TGTGCCAGTAGTTCTCAGAATCGAGCCCAGCATTTT
. | TRBJ2-1 | TRBV19 | . | CASKGGPSISYNEQFF | TGTGCCAGTAAGGGGGGGCCCTCGATTTCCTACAATGAGCAGTTCTTC
. | TRBJ2-5 | TRBV6-5 | once | CASSYQGGTQYF | TGTGCCAGCAGTTACCAGGGGGGGACCCAGTACTTC
. | TRBJ2-5 | TRBV9 | . | CASGAGLTQETQYF | TGTGCCAGCGGGGCGGGACTGACTCAAGAGACCCAGTACTTC
. | TRBJ2-5 | TRBV28 | . | CASSRLDLYQETQYF | TGTGCCAGCAGCCGCCTGGATCTGTACCAAGAGACCCAGTACTTC
TRBD2 | TRBJ2-7 | TRBV28 | . | CASSPRTSGYEQYF | TGTGCCAGCAGTCCACGGACTAGCGGTTACGAGCAGTACTTC
. | TRBJ1-5 | TRBV4-1 | once | CASSQTTEAGQPQHF | TGCGCCAGCAGCCAAACTACAGAAGCCGGTCAGCCCCAGCATTTT
. | TRBJ1-1 | TRBV5-4 | . | CASSLAYENTEAFF | TGTGCCAGCAGCTTGGCCTATGAAAACACTGAAGCTTTCTTT
. | TRBJ2-7 | TRBV5-1 | . | CASSSQGPANYEQYF | TGCGCCAGCAGCTCACAAGGGCCAGCGAACTACGAGCAGTACTTC
TRBD2 | TRBJ2-1 | TRBV9 | . | CASSGPLAGVPYNEQFF | TGTGCCAGCAGCGGTCCCCTAGCGGGGGTACCCTACAATGAGCAGTTCTTC
. | TRBJ1-5 | TRBV28 | . | CASSWGVNQPQHF | TGTGCCAGCAGTTGGGGCGTCAATCAGCCCCAGCATTTT
TRBD2 | TRBJ2-1 | TRBV6-1 | . | CAISMIAGGYNEQFF | TGTGCCATCAGTATGATAGCGGGAGGATACAATGAGCAGTTCTTC
. | TRBJ2-7 | TRBV12-5 | once | CASGFKRYEQYF | TGTGCTAGTGGTTTTAAACGATACGAGCAGTACTTC
TRBD2 | TRBJ2-3 | TRBV7-2 | . | CASSGTSGGATDTQYF | TGTGCCAGCAGCGGCACTAGCGGGGGGGCCACAGATACGCAGTATTTT
TRBD1 | TRBJ2-1 | TRBV7-2 | . | CASSPRTGGVFDEQFF | TGTGCCAGCAGCCCCCGGACAGGGGGGGTTTTTGATGAGCAGTTCTTC
TRBD1 | TRBJ2-7 | TRBV5-6 | . | CASSLVSRGLWEQYF | TGTGCCAGCAGCTTGGTATCCAGGGGGCTGTGGGAGCAGTACTTC
. | TRBJ1-2 | TRBV5-6 | . | CASSLNRGPQGVYGYTF | TGTGCCAGCAGCCTGAATCGAGGTCCACAGGGTGTGTATGGCTACACCTTC
TRBD2 | TRBJ2-2 | TRBV13 | . | CASGSLQFTRASGRAYGNTGELFF | TGTGCCAGCGGCTCCCTGCAGTTTACCCGGGCTAGCGGGAGGGCCTATGGGAACACCGGGGAGCTGTTTTTT
. | TRBJ1-5 | TRBV7-8 | . | CASSSPNQPQHF | TGTGCCAGCAGCTCCCCCAATCAGCCCCAGCATTTT